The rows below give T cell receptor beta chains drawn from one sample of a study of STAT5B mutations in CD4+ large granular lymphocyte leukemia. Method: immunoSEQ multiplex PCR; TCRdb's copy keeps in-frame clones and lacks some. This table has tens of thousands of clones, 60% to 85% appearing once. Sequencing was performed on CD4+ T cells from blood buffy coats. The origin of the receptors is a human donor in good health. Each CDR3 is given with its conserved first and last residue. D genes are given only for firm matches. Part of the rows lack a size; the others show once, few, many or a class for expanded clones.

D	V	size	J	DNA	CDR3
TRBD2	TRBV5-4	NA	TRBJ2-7	TGTGCCAGCGCGGCTAGCGGGACCTACGAGCAGTACTTC	CASAASGTYEQYF
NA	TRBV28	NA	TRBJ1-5	TGTGCCAGCAGGGCGACAGTTAGCAATCAGCCCCAGCATTTT	CASRATVSNQPQHF
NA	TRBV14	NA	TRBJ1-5	TGTGCCAGCAGCCAAGACCCTAATCAGCCCCAGCATTTT	CASSQDPNQPQHF
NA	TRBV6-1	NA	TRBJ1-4	TGTGCCAGCAGAGAGGTCGGGGCGGGTGATGAAAAACTGTTTTTT	CASREVGAGDEKLFF
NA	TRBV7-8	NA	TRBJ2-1	TGTGCCAGCAGCTTCTCCGGGACACAAAATGAGCAGTTCTTC	CASSFSGTQNEQFF
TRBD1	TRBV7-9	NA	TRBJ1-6	TGTGCCAGCAGCTTATGGGACAGTTATAATTCACCCCTCCACTTT	CASSLWDSYNSPLHF
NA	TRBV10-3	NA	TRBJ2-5	TGTGCCATCAGTGCGGGTAAGGGAGGCGAGACCCAGTACTTC	CAISAGKGGETQYF
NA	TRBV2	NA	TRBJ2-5	TGTGCCAGCAACGTAAGGGGGGCAGAGACCCAGTACTTC	CASNVRGAETQYF
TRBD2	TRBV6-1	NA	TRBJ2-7	TGTGCCAGCAGGCCGACTAGCGGGAGGCCTTACGAGCAGTACTTC	CASRPTSGRPYEQYF
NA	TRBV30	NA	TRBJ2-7	TGTGCCTGGAGTGTTAAAGGGATAGGAGGCCAGTACTTC	CAWSVKGIGGQYF
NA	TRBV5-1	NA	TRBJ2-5	TGCGCCAGCAGCTCGGCCCCAGGGCGGGGGCAGGGAGAGACCCAGTACTTC	CASSSAPGRGQGETQYF
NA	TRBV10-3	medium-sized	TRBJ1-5	TGTGCCATCAGTCCAAACAATCAGCCCCAGCATTTT	CAISPNNQPQHF
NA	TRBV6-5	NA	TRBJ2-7	TGTGCCAGCAGGGGCGTTTCACTCTCCTACGAGCAGTACTTC	CASRGVSLSYEQYF
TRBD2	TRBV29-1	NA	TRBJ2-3	TGCAGCGTTGATCGTCTAGCGGGGGGGGCCCCCGCAGATACGCAGTATTTT	CSVDRLAGGAPADTQYF
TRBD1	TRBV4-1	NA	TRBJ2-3	TGCGCCAGCAGCCAAGATCAGGGGGAGAGGGGCACGCAGTATTTT	CASSQDQGERGTQYF
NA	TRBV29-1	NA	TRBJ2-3	TGCAGCGTTGAAGTAAAACTAGCCACAGATACGCAGTATTTT	CSVEVKLATDTQYF
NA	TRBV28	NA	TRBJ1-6	TGTGCCAGCAGGATCGTTAATCTCCCCCTCCACTTT	CASRIVNLPLHF
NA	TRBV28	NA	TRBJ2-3	TGTGCCAGCAGTGCCGCTAATACGCAGTATTTT	CASSAANTQYF
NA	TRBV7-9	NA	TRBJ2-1	TGTGCCAGCAGCCCGACCGGGCCAGTGGGCTACAATGAGCAGTTCTTC	CASSPTGPVGYNEQFF
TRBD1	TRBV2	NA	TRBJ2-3	TGTGCCAGCAGGCCCAGGGACAGGGGGTGGGCAGATACGCAGTATTTT	CASRPRDRGWADTQYF
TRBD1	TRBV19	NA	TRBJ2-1	TGTGCCATCAGGGACAGGGGAGGGAATGAGCAGTTCTTC	CAIRDRGGNEQFF
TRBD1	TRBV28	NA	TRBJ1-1	TGTGCCAGCAGTCCTCAGGGGGCGGGGGACGACACTGAAGCTTTCTTT	CASSPQGAGDDTEAFF
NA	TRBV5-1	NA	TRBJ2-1	TGCGCCAGCAGCCCCCAGGGTTCCCAATACAATGAGCAGTTCTTC	CASSPQGSQYNEQFF
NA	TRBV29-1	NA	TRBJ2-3	TGCAGCGTTGGTCTAGCACTTTCGGATACGCAGTATTTT	CSVGLALSDTQYF
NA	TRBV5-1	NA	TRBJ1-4	TGCGCCAGCAGGAGTACGGGCAATGAAAAACTGTTTTTT	CASRSTGNEKLFF
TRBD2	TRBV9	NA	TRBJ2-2	TGTGCCAGCAGCGTAGGGACTAGCGGGGGGTCCAACACCGGGGAGCTGTTTTTT	CASSVGTSGGSNTGELFF
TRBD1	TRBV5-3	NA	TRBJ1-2	TGTGCCAAAGGACAGGGGAGGCATGGCTACACCTTC	CAKGQGRHGYTF
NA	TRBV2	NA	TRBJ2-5	TGTGCCAGCAGTGTGACCCAAGAGACCCAGTACTTC	CASSVTQETQYF
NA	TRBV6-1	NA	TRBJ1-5	TGTGCCAGCAATACGCCCAAGTTGGGGCCCCAGCATTTT	CASNTPKLGPQHF
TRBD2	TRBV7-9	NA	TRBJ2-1	TGTGCCAGCAGCTTCCGACTAGCGGCCGAGCAGTTCTTC	CASSFRLAAEQFF
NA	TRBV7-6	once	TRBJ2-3	TGTGCCAGCAGCTTTGGCATGGACACAGATACGCAGTATTTT	CASSFGMDTDTQYF
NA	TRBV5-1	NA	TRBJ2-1	TGCGCCAGCAGCCACGACAACGGCTCGAATCTGCAGTTCTTC	CASSHDNGSNLQFF
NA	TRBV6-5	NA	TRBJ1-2	TGTGCCAGCAGTTACTCGGGTTGGAGCTATGGCTACACCTTC	CASSYSGWSYGYTF
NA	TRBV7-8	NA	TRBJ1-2	TGTGCCAGCAGCACGAGCGGGGCAGCCTATGGCTACACCTTC	CASSTSGAAYGYTF
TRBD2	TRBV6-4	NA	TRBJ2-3	TGTGCCAGCAGTGAGGGACTATCGAGCACAGATACGCAGTATTTT	CASSEGLSSTDTQYF